The entry below describes one T cell receptor (beta chain). Its antigen is still unknown. Base qualities are not at hand, and no much larger clone is one base apart. This sample was taken from a study of blood T cell repertoires in COVID-19 (TCRdb year 2020). Looking at the study overall: Collaborator samples came from the United States, Italy and Spain and covered acute and convalescent phases of COVID-19. The material from the prospective study consisted of cDNA or gDNA derived from T cells, B-cell-depleted T cells, or PBMCs. Deeply sampled blood TCRbeta repertoires from subjects exposed to, actively infected with, or recovered from COVID-19 were included in the dataset. The repertoires were released in a freely available public database meant as a resource for research on the immune response to SARS-CoV-2. The samples were drawn from two sources: the first 160 participants of the ongoing ImmuneRACE study, and 1,000 to 1,500 subjects contributed by 6 global collaborators. The sample metadata nearly always contained a de-identified subject ID, COVID-19 status, age in years and sex. HLA class I and class II types, where available, came from metadata supplied by the sample provider rather than from assay-based typing. Here is what the overall study found, with its caveats: The quantity of clinical and demographic metadata differed by source and by participant and was supplied without curation.

From its cysteine to its phenylalanine, the CDR3 spans 12 amino acids. The CDR3 DNA has 36 bases and is translated from base 1. The germline V gene specifies MNHEY as CDR1 and SVGAGI as CDR2. V drops 4 bases and J drops 13 bases, leaving 13 bases in between. The immunoSEQ Assay, a bias-controlled multiplex PCR, was used to amplify TCRbeta CDR3 regions from genomic DNA. The original methods were these. Nucleated cell counts per sample were estimated from amplification of reference gene primers within the assay. To quantify the absolute abundance of each unique TCRbeta CDR3 rearrangement, sequence reads were collapsed and filtered. For each sample, productive Simpson clonality was calculated as the square root of Simpson's diversity index over productive rearrangements. The source is immuneACCESS, and TCRdb retained only in-frame sequences with V and J called. Part of the clones is not carried over; for the studies checked, unresolved V genes explain less than half of this, and the remainder is unexplained. V and J calls and clone size are given by that table; D and trimming were obtained from the DNA. This sample has tens of thousands of clones in its table, and roughly three quarters of those were observed once. The top ten clonotypes cover around 12% of the sample.

Whole blood was collected in K2EDTA tubes by collaborating institutions according to the institutions' own protocols. For TCRbeta analysis, collaborators shipped samples in one of three forms: frozen whole blood, isolated PBMCs, or DNA extracted from either of those sample types. The rearrangement combines TRBV6-5 with TRBJ2-2, and the D gene may be TRBD2, 5 bases matching. The sample taken for sequencing was peripheral blood. This TCR came from a human donor in a cohort sampled during active COVID-19. The DNA sequence is given as TGTGCCAGCAGTTCCACAAGCGAGGGGCTGTTTTTT. Its protein is CASSSTSEGLFF.